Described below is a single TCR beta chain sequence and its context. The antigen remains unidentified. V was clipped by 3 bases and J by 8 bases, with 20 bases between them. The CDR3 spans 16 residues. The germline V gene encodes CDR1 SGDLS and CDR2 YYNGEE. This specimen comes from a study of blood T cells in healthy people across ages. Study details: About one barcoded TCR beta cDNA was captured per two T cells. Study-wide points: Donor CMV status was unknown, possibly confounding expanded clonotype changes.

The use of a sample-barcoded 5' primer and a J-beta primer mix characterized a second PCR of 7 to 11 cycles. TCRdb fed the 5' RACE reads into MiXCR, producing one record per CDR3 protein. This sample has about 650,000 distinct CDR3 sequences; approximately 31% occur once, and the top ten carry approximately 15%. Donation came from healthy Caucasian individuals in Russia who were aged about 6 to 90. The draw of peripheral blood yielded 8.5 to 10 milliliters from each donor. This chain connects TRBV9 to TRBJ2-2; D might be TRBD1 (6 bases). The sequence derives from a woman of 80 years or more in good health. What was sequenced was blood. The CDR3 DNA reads TGTGCCAGCAGCGCCCCTCCCGGGACAACCAGGGGGGAGCTGTTTTTT. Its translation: CASSAPPGTTRGELFF. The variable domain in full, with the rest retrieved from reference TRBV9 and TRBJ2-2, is DSGVTQTPKHLITATGQRVTLRCSPRSGDLSVYWYQQSLDQGLQFLIQYYNGEERAKGNILERFSAQQFPDLHSELNLSSLELGDSALYFCASSAPPGTTRGELFFGEGSRLTVL.